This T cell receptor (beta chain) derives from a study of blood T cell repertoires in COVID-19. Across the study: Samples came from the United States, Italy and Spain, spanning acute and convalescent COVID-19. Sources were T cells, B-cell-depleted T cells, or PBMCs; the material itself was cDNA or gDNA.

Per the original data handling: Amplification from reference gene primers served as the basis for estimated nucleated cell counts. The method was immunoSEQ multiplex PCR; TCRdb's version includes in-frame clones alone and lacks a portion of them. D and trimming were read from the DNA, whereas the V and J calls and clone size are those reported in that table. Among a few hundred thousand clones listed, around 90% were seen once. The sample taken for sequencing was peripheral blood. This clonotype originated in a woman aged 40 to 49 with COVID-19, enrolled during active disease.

The CDR3 sequence: CASRFGGSTDTQYF. CDR3 bases: TGTGCCAGCAGGTTCGGGGGTAGCACAGATACGCAGTATTTT. The V gene is TRBV27, the J gene TRBJ2-3, with D perhaps matching TRBD2 (6 bases). Trimming shortened V by 6 bases and J by 0 bases, and 10 bases separated the two germline ends. The CDR3 is 14 residues long. Germline CDR1 is MNHEY and CDR2 is SMNVEV (reference sequence).